This is a list of T cell receptor beta chains from one sample in a study of blood T cell repertoires in COVID-19. The method was immunoSEQ multiplex PCR; TCRdb's version includes in-frame clones alone and lacks a portion of them. The sample has about 170,000 clones; around 82% are singletons. Specimen: peripheral blood. The receptors were gathered from a man older than 75 with COVID-19, enrolled during active disease. The CDR3 runs from the conserved cysteine through the conserved F or W. The D gene is left open where the match is weak. Where a row states a size, it is once, few, many or the class of an expanded clone; other rows omit it.

>TRBV7-9|TRBD2|TRBJ2-1|.|14
TGTGCCAGCAGCTTACTAGCGGGGCTCAATGAGCAGTTCTTC
CASSLLAGLNEQFF
>TRBV5-4|.|TRBJ1-1|.|15
TGTGCCAGCAGCGTCGGGTGGGGGGTAAACACTGAAGCTTTCTTT
CASSVGWGVNTEAFF
>TRBV28|.|TRBJ1-1|once|16
TGTGCCAGCAGTTTAGGCGGGGGGCGTCAGAACACTGAAGCTTTCTTT
CASSLGGGRQNTEAFF
>TRBV3-1/TRBV3-2|TRBD1|TRBJ1-1|few|13
TGTGCCAGCAGGGGACAGGGAGGTTTTGAAGCTTTCTTT
CASRGQGGFEAFF
>TRBV5-4|.|TRBJ2-5|.|13
TGTGCCAGCAGCCAGGGTCCCCAGGAGACCCAGTACTTC
CASSQGPQETQYF
>TRBV6-1|.|TRBJ1-4|.|15
TGTGCCAGCAGTGAGGCCCGGGGAGTAAACGAAAAACTGTTTTTT
CASSEARGVNEKLFF
>TRBV10-3|TRBD1|TRBJ2-3|.|15
TGTGCCATCAGGAGGACAGGGTTGGGCACAGATACGCAGTATTTT
CAIRRTGLGTDTQYF
>TRBV5-1|TRBD1|TRBJ1-1|.|15
TGCGCCAGCAGCCCTCAGGGGGCTGGTAACACTGAAGCTTTCTTT
CASSPQGAGNTEAFF
>TRBV5-1|.|TRBJ1-1|.|13
TGCGCCAGCAGTCTGGGCGGGGGTGACGGAGCTTTCTTT
CASSLGGGDGAFF
>TRBV7-9|.|TRBJ2-3|.|17
TGTGCCAGCAGCTTCCTCGAGGGGGGGGCCGGCACAGATACGCAGTATTTT
CASSFLEGGAGTDTQYF
>TRBV18|.|TRBJ1-1|.|13
TGTGCCAGCTCATCGACAGGAAACACTGAAGCTTTCTTT
CASSSTGNTEAFF
>TRBV28|.|TRBJ1-4|.|15
TGTGCCAGCAGTTTCTGGGGCGGGGCTAATGAAAAACTGTTTTTT
CASSFWGGANEKLFF
>TRBV6-1|.|TRBJ1-1|.|13
TGTGCCAGCAGAGAAGGGGAGGACACTGAAGCTTTCTTT
CASREGEDTEAFF
>TRBV9|TRBD1|TRBJ1-1|.|18
TGTGCCAGCAGCGATATACATTCACGGACAGGTCGGAACACTGAAGCTTTCTTT
CASSDIHSRTGRNTEAFF
>TRBV5-1|.|TRBJ2-5|.|13
TGCGCCAGCAGCTTAGCGGTGCAAGAGACCCAGTACTTC
CASSLAVQETQYF
>TRBV11-2|.|TRBJ1-3|.|12
TGTGCCAGCAGCTTCAGGGGAAACACCATATATTTT
CASSFRGNTIYF
>TRBV7-9|TRBD1|TRBJ2-7|.|13
TGTGCCAGCAGCTTAGCGACAGGGACCGAGCAGTACTTC
CASSLATGTEQYF
>TRBV12-5|.|TRBJ1-5|.|12
TGTGCTAGTGGTTTGGTAAGGGGTCCCCAGCATTTT
CASGLVRGPQHF
>TRBV7-9|.|TRBJ1-1|few|10
TGTGCCAGCAGCTCCCTATCGGCTTTCTTT
CASSSLSAFF
>TRBV6-1|TRBD1|TRBJ1-3|.|16
TGTGCCAGCAGTGAAGCAGGGGGCTTCTCTGGAAACACCATATATTTT
CASSEAGGFSGNTIYF
>TRBV3-1/TRBV3-2|TRBD2|TRBJ2-1|.|14
TGTGCCAGCAGCCCCAGCGGGGGGGCAGCTGAGCAGTTCTTC
CASSPSGGAAEQFF
>TRBV7-3|.|TRBJ2-1|.|13
TGTGCCAGCAGCTTAAACATTGGCCTGCAAGAGTTCTTC
CASSLNIGLQEFF
>TRBV7-7|.|TRBJ2-5|once|15
TGTGCCAGCAGCTTCTCTGGCGGAGTCCAAGAGACCCAGTACTTC
CASSFSGGVQETQYF
>TRBV10-1|.|TRBJ2-3|.|14
TGCGCCAGCAGTGATGGCCACCTCACAGATACGCAGTATTTT
CASSDGHLTDTQYF
>TRBV7-8|.|TRBJ1-4|.|16
TGTGCCAGCAGCTTAGAAGTGAGGCAGAGGAGTGAAAAACTGTTTTTT
CASSLEVRQRSEKLFF
>TRBV11-3|TRBD1|TRBJ2-3|.|15
TGTGCCAGCAGCTTAGGGACAGGGGAGGTGGATACGCAGTATTTT
CASSLGTGEVDTQYF
>TRBV13|.|TRBJ1-2|few|14
TGTGCCAGCAGTCCGGGGGGCGCCGGCTATGGCTACACCTTC
CASSPGGAGYGYTF
>TRBV10-3|TRBD2|TRBJ2-1|.|14
TGTGCCATCAGCGTAGCGGGGGGCTCCAATGAGCAGTTCTTC
CAISVAGGSNEQFF
>TRBV19|.|TRBJ1-1|once|13
TGTGCCAGTAGCCTCACATTGAACACTGAAGCTTTCTTT
CASSLTLNTEAFF
>TRBV2|.|TRBJ1-2|.|15
TGTGCCAGCAGTGTGGGCCAGGCGGGGAACTATGGCTACACCTTC
CASSVGQAGNYGYTF
>TRBV7-8|.|TRBJ1-3|.|15
TGTGCCAGCAGCCAAACAGCCGGCTCTGGAAACACCATATATTTT
CASSQTAGSGNTIYF
>TRBV18|.|TRBJ1-2|.|15
TGTGCCAGCTCACCGTCTCTCGGACATTCTTATGGCTACACCTTC
CASSPSLGHSYGYTF
>TRBV4-1|.|TRBJ1-5|.|14
TGCGCCAGCAGCCAAGAAGAAAGGCGGTTCGCCCAGCATTTT
CASSQEERRFAQHF
>TRBV7-9|TRBD1|TRBJ1-1|once|15
TGTGCCAGCAGCCCACGGACAGGGCTGGGCGCTGAAGCTTTCTTT
CASSPRTGLGAEAFF
>TRBV12-3/TRBV12-4|.|TRBJ1-2|.|13
TGTGCCAGCAGTTTACGGGGGGCATATGGCTACACCTTC
CASSLRGAYGYTF
>TRBV5-5|TRBD1|TRBJ1-5|.|15
TGTGCCAGCAGCTTGGCCCCACAGGGGAATCAGCCCCAGCATTTT
CASSLAPQGNQPQHF
>TRBV5-4|TRBD1|TRBJ2-1|.|14
TGTGCCAGCAGCTCGGGACAGCTACTACAGGGGCAGTTCTTC
CASSSGQLLQGQFF
>TRBV28|.|TRBJ1-5|.|16
TGTGCCAGCAGCCTCGTGGGAGGGGGAAGCAATCAGCCCCAGCATTTT
CASSLVGGGSNQPQHF
>TRBV7-8|TRBD2|TRBJ2-1|.|16
TGTGCCAGCAGCTCCCAGGGACGGGGGGGTTACAATGAGCAGTTCTTC
CASSSQGRGGYNEQFF
>TRBV7-8|.|TRBJ1-1|.|13
TGTGCCAGCAGCACCGGGGGGGGCACTGAAGCTTTCTTT
CASSTGGGTEAFF
>TRBV12-5|TRBD2|TRBJ2-5|.|12
TGTGCTAGTGGTGGCGGGGGGCTGACCCAGTACTTC
CASGGGGLTQYF
>TRBV19|.|TRBJ2-6|.|18
TGTGCCAGTAGTATGCGGTGGGGCGCCTTCTCTGGGGCCAACGTCCTGACTTTC
CASSMRWGAFSGANVLTF
>TRBV5-6|.|TRBJ1-4|.|18
TGTGCCAGCAGCCTAAGGTTACAGGGCGGGGGATATACTGAAAAACTGTTTTTT
CASSLRLQGGGYTEKLFF
>TRBV5-1|.|TRBJ1-5|.|14
TGCGCCAGCAGCTTGGGGGGGCCGGGGCAGCCCCAGCATTTT
CASSLGGPGQPQHF
>TRBV6-5|.|TRBJ1-6|once|14
TGTGCCAGCGGAAAGGACAGTTATAATTCACCCCTCCACTTT
CASGKDSYNSPLHF
>TRBV5-1|TRBD1|TRBJ2-2|.|15
TGCGCCAGCAGCTTGACAGGGGCGAACACCGGGGAGCTGTTTTTT
CASSLTGANTGELFF
>TRBV5-4|.|TRBJ2-2|.|15
TGTGCCAGCAGCTTTGGGCGGGGATGGGACGGGGAGCTGTTTTTT
CASSFGRGWDGELFF
>TRBV5-4|TRBD2|TRBJ2-3|.|16
TGTGCCAGCAGCTCGAAGCGGGGGCTACGCACAGATACGCAGTATTTT
CASSSKRGLRTDTQYF
>TRBV7-8|.|TRBJ1-6|.|15
TGTGCCAGCAGCTTAGTCGTGGGGCCGGAGTCACCCCTCCACTTT
CASSLVVGPESPLHF
>TRBV19|TRBD1|TRBJ1-1|.|14
TGTGCCAGTAGAGACCAGGGGGAGGCCACTGAAGCTTTCTTT
CASRDQGEATEAFF
>TRBV4-2|TRBD1|TRBJ1-3|once|17
TGTGCCAGCAGCCAAGATCATCAGGGGGCAGGGGGAAACACCATATATTTT
CASSQDHQGAGGNTIYF
>TRBV9|.|TRBJ2-2|.|14
TGTGCCAGCAGCGTAGGACAAGCCCACGGGGAGCTGTTTTTT
CASSVGQAHGELFF
>TRBV5-1|TRBD1|TRBJ2-3|.|15
TGCGCCAGCATCTACGACAGGGGGGCCACAGATACGCAGTATTTT
CASIYDRGATDTQYF
>TRBV5-4|.|TRBJ1-1|once|18
TGTGCCAGCAGCTTGAGTGCGGCAGGGCCCCGAGTGAACACTGAAGCTTTCTTT
CASSLSAAGPRVNTEAFF
>TRBV4-3|.|TRBJ1-4|.|17
TGCGCCAGCAGCCAAGATCTCCAAAACAGGGTATTGGGAAAACTGTTTTTT
CASSQDLQNRVLGKLFF
>TRBV10-3|TRBD1|TRBJ1-1|.|12
TGTGCTACGGGACAGGGGGCGGAGTGGGCTTTCTTT
CATGQGAEWAFF
>TRBV3-1/TRBV3-2|TRBD1|TRBJ1-6|few|15
TGTGCCAGCAGCCGCGGGACAGGGGAAAATTCACCCCTCCACTTT
CASSRGTGENSPLHF